One sample yielded the 14 T cell receptor beta chains listed below, sequenced in a study of shared clonotypes between healthy human individuals. Only in-frame clones appear in the TCRdb table, and some are missing; sequencing was by immunoSEQ multiplex PCR. The sample has over a million clones; about 76% are singletons. Specimen: memory CD4+ T cells sorted from blood. Subset in this sample: CD45RA-negative fraction. Receptors originate from a man aged 18 to 30 in good health.

V usage is TRBV6-1 and J usage is TRBJ1-6; D perhaps matches TRBD1 (5 bases). The germline V gene encodes CDR1 MNHNS and CDR2 SASEGT. This CDR3 region has 15 residues. Trimming pared 7 bases from V and 8 bases from J, leaving 18 bases between. CDR3 bases: TGTGCCAGCATTGGAACCGGGGCCCCTTATTCACCCCTCCACTTT. Its protein is CASIGTGAPYSPLHF.

Notes on this clone: A read error may produce the germline difference seen at one junction end. V and J are TRBV7-7 and TRBJ2-2; D uncertain. This CDR3 spans 14 amino acids. The germline V gene encodes CDR1 SSHAT and CDR2 FNYEAQ (reference sequence). CDR3 nucleotide sequence: TGTGCTAGCAGCTTCCGAGCCTCTACCGGGGAGCTGTTTTTT. It specifies CASSFRASTGELFF.

This clone was seen a handful of times. This CDR3 is CASSPTSGVGNTIYF. The CDR3 region has the DNA TGTGCCAGCTCCCCGACCAGCGGGGTTGGAAACACCATATATTTT. The rearrangement links TRBV18 to TRBJ1-3; the D is unclear. Looked up from germline, CDR1 is KGHSH and CDR2 is LQKENI. CDR3 size: 15 residues. V was clipped by 6 bases and J by 3 bases, with 15 bases between them.

The chain couples TRBV7-8 to TRBJ2-5, with a weak D call TRBD2 (6 bases). The germline gives CDR1 SGHVS, CDR2 FQNEAQ. V was pared by 4 bases and J by 7 bases, with 19 bases between. CDR3 length: 15 amino acids. The CDR3 DNA sequence: TGTGCCAGCAGCTCGAACCGGGACTCCGAAGGGACCCAGTACTTC. This codes for CASSSNRDSEGTQYF.

The chain links TRBV5-1 to TRBJ1-1, with a weak D call TRBD1 (5 bases). Trimming left V 4 bases short and J 1 base short, with 17 bases between. The CDR3 totals 16 residues. Germline V gene lookup returns CDR1 SGHRS and CDR2 YFSETQ. The CDR3 region is CASSGGFQMGNTEAFF. CDR3 DNA: TGCGCCAGCAGCGGGGGGTTCCAGATGGGGAACACTGAAGCTTTCTTT. The full variable domain, its missing parts supplied by reference TRBV5-1 and TRBJ1-1, is KAGVTQTPRYLIKTRGQQVTLSCSPISGHRSVSWYQQTPGQGLQFLFEYFSETQRNKGNFPGRFSGRQFSNSRSEMNVSTLELGDSALYLCASSGGFQMGNTEAFFGQGTRLTVV.

The chain uses TRBV30 and TRBJ1-1; a possible D gene is TRBD1 (5 bases). V was trimmed by 0 bases and J by 3 bases, leaving 14 bases between them. The germline CDR1 and CDR2 sequences are GTSNPN and SVGIG (reference sequence). The CDR3 runs 15 residues. CDR3 nucleotide sequence: TGTGCCTGGAGTGTACTGGGGGGAATGGACACTGAAGCTTTCTTT. Translation: CAWSVLGGMDTEAFF.

This clone was seen more than once but under ten times. The chain couples TRBV5-6 to TRBJ2-1; tentative D call: TRBD1 (7 bases). The CDR3 is 16 amino acids. The V end lost 4 bases, the J end lost 4 bases, and 18 bases lay between the germline ends. Germline-derived CDR1 and CDR2 are SGHDT and YYEEEE. CDR3 DNA sequence: TGTGCCAGCAGCCCGGTCGGGGGACAGATTTACAATGAGCAGTTCTTC. It specifies CASSPVGGQIYNEQFF.

There are a few counts of this clone. The V gene is TRBV29-1, the J gene TRBJ2-3; TRBD2 matches at 10 bases. Germline V CDR1 and CDR2: SQVTM, ANQGSEA. The CDR3 has 14 amino acids. Trimming cost V 6 bases and J 5 bases; bases outside gene matches: 8. In DNA, the CDR3 is TGCAGCGTAAGGCTAGCGGGGGCCGGAGATACGCAGTATTTT. This encodes CSVRLAGAGDTQYF.

This sequence joins TRBV28 and TRBJ1-1, with TRBD1 as a possible D gene (5 bases). The germline gives CDR1 MDHEN, CDR2 SYDVKM. The CDR3 has 13 amino acids. Trimming shortened V by 4 bases and J by 6 bases, and 12 bases separated the two germline ends. CDR3 sequence reads: CASSSGMGPEAFF. The CDR3 DNA is TGTGCCAGCAGTTCAGGGATGGGTCCTGAAGCTTTCTTT. The whole variable domain, filled in from reference TRBV28 and TRBJ1-1, reads DVKVTQSSRYLVKRTGEKVFLECVQDMDHENMFWYRQDPGLGLRLIYFSYDVKMKEKGDIPEGYSVSREKKERFSLILESASTNQTSMYLCASSSGMGPEAFFGQGTRLTVV.

The CDR3 bases are TGTGCCAGCAGCCCCCGGAGGACGGGGGGGCCCTACGAGCAGTACTTC. It is translated as CASSPRRTGGPYEQYF. This chain uses TRBV28 with TRBJ2-7; 8 bases fit TRBD2. With 6 bases clipped from V and 2 bases from J, the junction kept 12 bases outside the gene matches. Germline CDR1 and CDR2: MDHEN and SYDVKM. This CDR3 has 16 amino acids.

The count of this clone is one. The chain employs TRBV10-2 and TRBJ1-5; a weak D match, TRBD1 (5 bases). The CDR3 totals 15 residues. Trimming cost V 6 bases and J 0 bases, with 12 bases left between them. Germline CDR1 is WSHSY and CDR2 is SAAADI. This CDR3 reads CASRGPGGSNQPQHF. The CDR3 nucleotides are TGCGCCAGCAGGGGGCCTGGGGGTAGCAATCAGCCCCAGCATTTT.

CDR3 DNA: TGTGCCAGCAGGTTGGCGGGGGGGCGGAGCACCCAGTACTTC. It yields the protein CASRLAGGRSTQYF. The gene calls are TRBV28 and TRBJ2-5, with 9 bases lining up with TRBD2. This CDR3 spans 14 amino acids. The trim removed 6 bases at V and 8 bases at J, leaving 10 bases unmatched. Germline values: CDR1 MDHEN, CDR2 SYDVKM.

The gene calls are TRBV9 and TRBJ2-1; possibly TRBD2 for D (6 bases). In germline, CDR1 is SGDLS, CDR2 YYNGEE. The CDR3 totals 15 residues. Trimming left V 4 bases short and J 4 bases short, with 15 bases between. CDR3 loop: CASSLGTQMYNEQFF. CDR3 in DNA: TGTGCCAGCAGCCTCGGGACTCAAATGTACAATGAGCAGTTCTTC.

The rearrangement joins TRBV9 to TRBJ2-6; D ambiguous. The germline V and J ends were trimmed by 4 bases and 1 base, with 9 bases remaining between them. Germline V gene sequence: CDR1 SGDLS, CDR2 YYNGEE. The CDR3 is 15 residues long. The CDR3 nucleotides are TGTGCCAGCAGCTCCTCAGGTTCTGGGGCCAACGTCCTGACTTTC. Its translation: CASSSSGSGANVLTF. The complete variable domain, with remaining parts taken from reference TRBV9 and TRBJ2-6, reads DSGVTQTPKHLITATGQRVTLRCSPRSGDLSVYWYQQSLDQGLQFLIQYYNGEERAKGNILERFSAQQFPDLHSELNLSSLELGDSALYFCASSSSGSGANVLTFGAGSRLTVL.